The 8 T cell receptor beta chains reported below all come from one sample, sequenced in a study of CD4 T cells in relation to SARS-CoV-2 and coronaviruses. Unexposed donor CD4+ T cells date from 2011-2018, before the COVID-19 pandemic. CD4+ T cells were isolated from the cells after roughly 11 days of culture. These receptors' antigens are unknown. Some clones are missing from TCRdb's copy, which holds only in-frame ones; the method was immunoSEQ multiplex PCR. Of tens of thousands of clones listed, about 78% were seen once; the top ten hold about 12%. The specimen sequenced was CD4+ T cells from PBMCs, cultured in vitro. These receptors were obtained from a human donor in good health.

The chain is built from TRBV11-3 and TRBJ1-6; D may be TRBD1 (6 bases). The CDR3 length is 14 residues. From germline, CDR1 is SGHNT and CDR2 YENEEA. The ends were cut back, 3 bases at V and 6 bases at J, with 9 bases in the middle. The CDR3 reads CASSLDSFNSPLHF. CDR3 nucleotide sequence: TGTGCCAGCAGCTTGGACAGTTTTAATTCACCCCTCCACTTT.

The CDR3 DNA follows: TGTGCCAGCAGCAAAGCGGACGGCACCACGGGCGAGCAGTACTTC. Protein: CASSKADGTTGEQYF. V and J are TRBV21-1 and TRBJ2-7. TRBV21-1 is a known pseudogene. This CDR3 region has 15 residues.

The V call is TRBV7-4, the J call TRBJ2-3; D is perhaps TRBD2 (6 bases). CDR3 length equals 16 residues. From germline, CDR1 is SGHVT and CDR2 SQSDAQ. The V end lost 5 bases, the J end lost 1 base, and 16 bases lay between the germline ends. The CDR3 here is CASSPGLTRGTDTQYF. CDR3 bases: TGTGCCAGCAGCCCGGGACTCACACGTGGCACAGATACGCAGTATTTT.

The V call is TRBV30, the J call TRBJ2-3, with D possibly matching TRBD1 (6 bases). The V and J ends lost 1 base and 3 bases respectively, with 11 bases between them. This CDR3 contains 14 residues. The germline V gene has CDR1 GTSNPN and CDR2 SVGIG (reference sequence). CDR3 in DNA: TGTGCCTGGAGTGCTGACAGGTCTACAGATACGCAGTATTTT. It yields the protein CAWSADRSTDTQYF.

This clone was seen a handful of times. The rearrangement uses TRBV4-3 and TRBJ1-6; no clear D gene. From germline, CDR1 is LGHNA and CDR2 YSLEER. CDR3 length: 14 residues. With 0 bases removed from V and 7 bases from J, the gap between germline ends came to 7 bases. CDR3 loop: CASSQDLGNSPLHF. CDR3 DNA: TGCGCCAGCAGCCAAGATTTAGGGAATTCACCCCTCCACTTT.

The V and J genes are TRBV7-3 and TRBJ2-3; D is perhaps TRBD1 (5 bases). This CDR3 has 14 amino acids. In germline, CDR1 is SGHTA, CDR2 FQGTGA. The germline V and J ends were trimmed by 5 bases and 2 bases, with 11 bases remaining between them. The CDR3 sequence is CASSRGQSTDTQYF. CDR3 bases: TGTGCCAGCAGCCGCGGACAATCCACAGATACGCAGTATTTT.

J is TRBJ2-7 and V is TRBV5-1, with TRBD2 matching over 7 bases. Germline CDR1 and CDR2: SGHRS and YFSETQ. The ends lost 0 bases at V and 6 bases at J; junction bases unmatched: 9. The CDR3 has 15 residues. CDR3 bases: TGCGCCAGCAGCTTGGATGGGGGTTCGGGGGGCGAGCAGTACTTC. Encoded protein: CASSLDGGSGGEQYF.

The chain recombines TRBV5-1 with TRBJ2-3; TRBD2 aligns across 10 bases. CDR3 length equals 16 residues. The V gene's germline CDR1 is SGHRS and CDR2 YFSETQ. The ends lost 1 base at V and 3 bases at J; junction bases unmatched: 5. The CDR3 sequence: CASSLKASGGTDTQYF. The CDR3 DNA is TGCGCCAGCAGCTTGAAGGCTAGCGGGGGAACAGATACGCAGTATTTT. Complete variable domain (other parts from reference TRBV5-1 and TRBJ2-3): KAGVTQTPRYLIKTRGQQVTLSCSPISGHRSVSWYQQTPGQGLQFLFEYFSETQRNKGNFPGRFSGRQFSNSRSEMNVSTLELGDSALYLCASSLKASGGTDTQYFGPGTRLTVL.